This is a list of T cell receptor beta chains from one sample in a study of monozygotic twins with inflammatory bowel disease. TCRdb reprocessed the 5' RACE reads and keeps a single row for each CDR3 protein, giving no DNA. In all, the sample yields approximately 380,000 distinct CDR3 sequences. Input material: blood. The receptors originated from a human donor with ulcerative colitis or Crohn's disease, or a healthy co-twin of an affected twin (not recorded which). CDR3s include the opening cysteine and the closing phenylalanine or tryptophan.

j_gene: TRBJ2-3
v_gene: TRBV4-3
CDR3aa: CASSQDRWGGTRITQYF

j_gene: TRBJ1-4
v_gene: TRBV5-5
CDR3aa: CASSFQGTTNEKLFF

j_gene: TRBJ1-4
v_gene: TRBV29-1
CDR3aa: CRRDRATNEKLFF

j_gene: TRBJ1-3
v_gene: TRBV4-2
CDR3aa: CASSQDSRNTIYF

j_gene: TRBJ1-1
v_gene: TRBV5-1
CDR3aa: CASSLKASDTEAFF

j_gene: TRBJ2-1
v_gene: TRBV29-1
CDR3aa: CSGFGGTYNEQFF

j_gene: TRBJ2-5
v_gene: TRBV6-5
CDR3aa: CASSYSSSVPTETQYF

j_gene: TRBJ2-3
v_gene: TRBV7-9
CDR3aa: CASSAPGGTDTQYF

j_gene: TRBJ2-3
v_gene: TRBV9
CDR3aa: CASSVEPRGRTDTQYF

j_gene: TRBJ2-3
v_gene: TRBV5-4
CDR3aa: CASSLANWITDTQYF

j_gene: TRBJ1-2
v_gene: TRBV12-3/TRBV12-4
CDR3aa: CASSPDVYGYTF

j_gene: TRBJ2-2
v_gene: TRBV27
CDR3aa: CASSLKGDRTGELFF

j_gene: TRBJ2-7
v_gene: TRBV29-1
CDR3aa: CSVIGGINEQYF

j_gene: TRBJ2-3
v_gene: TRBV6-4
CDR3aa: CASSSGQGGTDTQYF

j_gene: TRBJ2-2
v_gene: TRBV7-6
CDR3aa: CASSPGLENTGELFF

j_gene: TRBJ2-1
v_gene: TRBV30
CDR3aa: CAWSVQRGGYNEQFF

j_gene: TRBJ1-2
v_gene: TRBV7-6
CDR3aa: CASSLAQGDRETYGYTF

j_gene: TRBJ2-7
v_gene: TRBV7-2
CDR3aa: CASSPQASTNEQYF

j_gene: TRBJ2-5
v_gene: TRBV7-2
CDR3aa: CASSLRQGSQETQYF

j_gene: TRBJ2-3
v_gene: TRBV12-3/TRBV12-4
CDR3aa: CASSWAGPGLDTQYF

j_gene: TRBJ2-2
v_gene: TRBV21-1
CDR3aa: CASPLGDGELFF

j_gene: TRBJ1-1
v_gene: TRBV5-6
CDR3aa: CASSFLGQGDTEAFF

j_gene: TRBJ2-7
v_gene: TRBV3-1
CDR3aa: CASSPGLAGGGSYEQYF

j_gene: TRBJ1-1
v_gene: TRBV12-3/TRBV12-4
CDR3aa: CASSLGPGQGWTEAFF

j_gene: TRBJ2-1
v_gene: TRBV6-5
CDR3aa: CASRDSSGPRGEQFF

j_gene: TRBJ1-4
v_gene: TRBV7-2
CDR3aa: CASSHPTGNGEKLFF

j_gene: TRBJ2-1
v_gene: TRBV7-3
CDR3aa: CARCGDSSSYNEQFF

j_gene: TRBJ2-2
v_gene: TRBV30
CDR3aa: CAWKGGLDTGELFF

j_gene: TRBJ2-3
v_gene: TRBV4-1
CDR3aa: CASSPLAGAADTQYF

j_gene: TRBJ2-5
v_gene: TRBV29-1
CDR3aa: CSARGEETQYF

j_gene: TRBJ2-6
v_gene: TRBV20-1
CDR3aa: CSARPSGAGANVLTF

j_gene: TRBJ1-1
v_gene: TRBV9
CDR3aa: CASSAQTGGIGTEAFF

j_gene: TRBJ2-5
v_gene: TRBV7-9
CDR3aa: CASSLRGDGQETQYF

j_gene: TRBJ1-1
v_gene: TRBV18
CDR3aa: CASSPGWNRGSEAFF

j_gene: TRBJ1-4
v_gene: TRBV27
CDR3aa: CASSLGHDNKKLFF

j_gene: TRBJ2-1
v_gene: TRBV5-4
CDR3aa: CASSLETGGQINEQFF

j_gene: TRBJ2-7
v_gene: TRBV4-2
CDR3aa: CASSQDRGQNSYEQYF

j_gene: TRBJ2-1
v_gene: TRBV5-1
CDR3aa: CASSFGQGVKDEQFF

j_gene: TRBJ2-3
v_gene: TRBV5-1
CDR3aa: CASSFPSGDTDTQYF

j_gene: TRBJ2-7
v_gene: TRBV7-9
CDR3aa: CASSLEDTYEQYF

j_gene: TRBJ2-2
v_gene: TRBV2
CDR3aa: CASSPAHRDKNTGELFF

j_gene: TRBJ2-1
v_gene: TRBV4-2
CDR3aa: CASSQATGLYNEQFF

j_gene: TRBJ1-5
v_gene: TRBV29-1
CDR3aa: CSGGTGFDQPQHF

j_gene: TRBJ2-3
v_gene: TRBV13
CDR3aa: CASSRLVGSTDTQYF

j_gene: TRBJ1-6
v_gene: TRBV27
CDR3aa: CASSFPREDFYNSPLHF

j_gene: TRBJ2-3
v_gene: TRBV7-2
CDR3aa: CASSSHRGGHSTDTQYF

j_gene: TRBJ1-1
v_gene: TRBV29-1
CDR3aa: CSADSSYRGTEAFF

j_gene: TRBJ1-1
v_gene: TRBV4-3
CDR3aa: CASSPYFDTTGLNTEAFF

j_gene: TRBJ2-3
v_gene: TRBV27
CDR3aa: CASSQGEGGWSTDTQYF

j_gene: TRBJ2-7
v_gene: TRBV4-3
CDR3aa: CASSQFEGANEQYF

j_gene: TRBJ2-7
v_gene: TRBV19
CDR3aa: CASSINKDSYEQYF

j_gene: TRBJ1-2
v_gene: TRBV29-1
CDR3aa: CSVEVPTARNFYGYTF

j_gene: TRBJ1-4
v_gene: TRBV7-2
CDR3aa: CASSLFGPTNEKLFF

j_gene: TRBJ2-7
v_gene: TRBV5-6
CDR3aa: CASSYGTGDYEQYF

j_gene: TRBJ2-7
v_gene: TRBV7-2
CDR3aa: CASSLGYTGIGYEQYF